The 26 T cell receptor beta chains below come from one sample, sequenced in a study of a mutant IDH1 vaccine in newly diagnosed glioma. These TCRs are of unknown antigen specificity. The assay was immunoSEQ multiplex PCR, and TCRdb's table has in-frame clones only and misses some. There are about 94,000 clones in the sample; 85% to 90% occur only once, and over 0.7% lies in the top ten. Time point denoted: week 47, end of study. Topical imiquimod accompanied each vaccine dose, which consisted of 300 ug of mutant IDH1 20-mer peptide. Here the sequenced sample was PBMCs, taken from a glioma patient whose treatment included an IDH1 peptide vaccine. The receptors derive from a woman aged 45 to 65 with glioma.

The rearrangement links TRBV9 to TRBJ1-1; tentative D call: TRBD1 (5 bases). V lost 4 bases and J lost 8, with 15 bases in between. Germline V gene data show CDR1 as SGDLS and CDR2 as YYNGEE. This CDR3 is 13 amino acids long. This CDR3 reads CASSPGSSGEAFF. Written as DNA, the CDR3 is TGTGCCAGCAGCCCAGGGAGTTCCGGGGAAGCTTTCTTT. The full variable domain, with the rest looked up from reference TRBV9 and TRBJ1-1, is DSGVTQTPKHLITATGQRVTLRCSPRSGDLSVYWYQQSLDQGLQFLIQYYNGEERAKGNILERFSAQQFPDLHSELNLSSLELGDSALYFCASSPGSSGEAFFGQGTRLTVV.

The chain links TRBV5-4 to TRBJ2-7, with 9 bases identical to TRBD2. Germline lookup yields CDR1 SGHNT and CDR2 YYREEE (reference sequence). Germline trimming cut 4 bases from V and 6 bases from J; bases unmatched to any gene: 8. The CDR3 is made up of 14 amino acids. CDR3 nucleotides: TGTGCCAGCAGCCGTAGCGGGAGCCTGGGCGAGCAGTACTTC. Translation: CASSRSGSLGEQYF.

V usage is TRBV7-6 and J usage is TRBJ2-6, with D possibly matching TRBD1 (6 bases). Germline V gene sequence: CDR1 SGHVS, CDR2 FNYEAQ. The germline V and J ends were trimmed by 0 bases and 0 bases, with 12 bases remaining between them. The CDR3 totals 18 residues. The CDR3 reads CASSLAAGVYSGANVLTF. The CDR3 nucleotides read TGTGCCAGCAGCTTAGCGGCAGGGGTCTACTCTGGGGCCAACGTCCTGACTTTC.

V and J are TRBV29-1 and TRBJ2-1, with D tentatively TRBD1 (8 bases). Trimming shortened V by 7 bases and J by 3 bases, and 16 bases separated the two germline ends. The CDR3 has 14 residues. Germline CDR1 and CDR2: SQVTM and ANQGSEA. CDR3 residues: CSAGRTGNYNEQFF. The CDR3 bases are TGCAGCGCCGGGAGGACAGGGAACTACAATGAGCAGTTCTTC.

The chain combines TRBV5-6 with TRBJ2-7, with D hard to call. Germline-derived CDR1 and CDR2 are SGHDT and YYEEEE. The CDR3 spans 11 residues. V shed 0 bases and J shed 4 bases, with 2 bases lying between them. CDR3 sequence: CASSLAYEQYF. CDR3 nucleotides: TGTGCCAGCAGCTTGGCTTACGAGCAGTACTTC.

The chain carries TRBV4-1 and TRBJ2-7, with D possibly TRBD1 on 6 matching bases. V gave up 3 bases and J gave up 3 bases, with 9 bases separating them. CDR1 MGHRA and CDR2 YSYEKL come from the germline V gene. The CDR3 is 13 residues long. The CDR3 reads CASSQEQGYEQYF. CDR3 in DNA: TGCGCCAGCAGCCAGGAACAGGGCTACGAGCAGTACTTC.

The chain links TRBV13 to TRBJ2-2; tentative D call: TRBD1 (6 bases). Germline-derived CDR1 and CDR2 are PRHDT and FYEKMQ (reference sequence). V lost 4 bases, J lost 5 bases, and 17 bases lay in between. The CDR3 runs to 16 residues. CDR3 loop: CASSSAGTTGTGELFF. For the CDR3, the DNA is TGTGCCAGCAGCTCGGCCGGGACAACGGGTACCGGGGAGCTGTTTTTT.

The chain uses TRBV9 and TRBJ2-7, with 12 nucleotides matching TRBD2. The CDR3 runs 18 residues. Trimming at V came to 5 bases and at J to 2 bases, leaving 14 bases not matched to a gene. Per germline, CDR1 SGDLS and CDR2 YYNGEE. Here the CDR3 DNA reads TGTGCCAGCAGTCCGGGACTAGCGGGCGGAGTTGACCCCTACGAGCAGTACTTC. This translates into CASSPGLAGGVDPYEQYF.

This clone was observed many times. This chain joins TRBV6-4 and TRBJ2-1; 10 positions match TRBD2. V was pared by 5 bases and J by 5 bases, with 6 bases of the junction left unmatched. This CDR3 has 15 residues. Germline CDR1 reads MRHNA; CDR2 reads SNTAGT. CDR3 sequence reads: CASSSGTSDNNEQFF. Here the CDR3 DNA reads TGTGCCAGCAGTTCCGGGACTAGCGACAACAATGAGCAGTTCTTC.

The rearrangement uses TRBV5-4 and TRBJ2-7; a weak D match, TRBD2 (5 bases). Germline assignment: CDR1 SGHNT and CDR2 YYREEE (reference sequence). This CDR3 region has 13 residues. The ends were cut back, 4 bases at V and 5 bases at J, with 13 bases in the middle. CDR3 in DNA: TGTGCCAGCAGCCAAACCGAGAGGGACGAGCAGTACTTC. It specifies CASSQTERDEQYF.

The genes are TRBV2 and TRBJ1-2; TRBD1 is a possible D gene (6 bases). The CDR3 extends over 12 amino acids. Trimming took 7 bases from V and 3 from J, leaving 9 bases between them. Germline V lookup: CDR1 SNHLY, CDR2 FYNNEI. For the CDR3, the DNA is TGTGCCAGCACCGGGACACACTATGGCTACACCTTC. Translation: CASTGTHYGYTF.

The chain has TRBV27 and TRBJ1-2, with TRBD1 as a possible D gene (5 bases). The germline V gene encodes CDR1 MNHEY and CDR2 SMNVEV (reference sequence). CDR3 size: 15 residues. Trimming took off 1 base at V and 4 bases at J, with 13 bases between the two ends. The CDR3 DNA reads TGTGCCAGCAGTTTATTTGACGGGGCGGGCTATGGCTACACCTTC. Protein product: CASSLFDGAGYGYTF.

The gene calls are TRBV6-5 and TRBJ2-7; the match to TRBD1 covers 10 bases. With V trimmed by 5 bases and J by 2 bases, 6 bases remained unmatched. The V gene's germline CDR1 is MNHEY and CDR2 SVGAGI. The CDR3 totals 15 residues. CDR3: CASSGTGERPYEQYF. CDR3 in DNA: TGTGCCAGCAGTGGGACAGGGGAACGACCCTACGAGCAGTACTTC.

The sample holds one count of this clone. The chain joins TRBV15 to TRBJ1-5; unclear D gene. Trimming took off 0 bases at V and 9 bases at J, with 12 bases between the two ends. CDR3 length equals 14 residues. Germline V gives CDR1 LNHNV, CDR2 YYDKDF (reference sequence). The CDR3 reads CATSREMSRTPQHF. Here the CDR3 DNA reads TGTGCCACCAGCAGAGAAATGTCGAGGACGCCCCAGCATTTT.

J is TRBJ1-4 and V is TRBV28; D remains ambiguous. Trimming took off 2 bases at V and 4 bases at J, with 8 bases between the two ends. Germline CDR1 is MDHEN and CDR2 is SYDVKM. CDR3 size: 14 residues. The CDR3 is CASSLVEYNEKLFF. The CDR3 nucleotides are TGTGCCAGCAGTTTAGTGGAATATAATGAAAAACTGTTTTTT.

V gene TRBV30 combines with J gene TRBJ2-5; D tentatively reads TRBD1 or TRBD2 (6 bases each). Trimming cost V 0 bases and J 5 bases, with 10 bases left between them. The CDR3 is made up of 13 amino acids. Germline CDR1 is GTSNPN and CDR2 is SVGIG (reference sequence). The CDR3 nucleotides are TGTGCCTGGAGTGTATCGGGGGCTGAGACCCAGTACTTC. Amino acid sequence: CAWSVSGAETQYF. The full variable domain, rest sourced from reference TRBV30 and TRBJ2-5, is SQTIHQWPATLVQPVGSPLSLECTVEGTSNPNLYWYRQAAGRGLQLLFYSVGIGQISSEVPQNLSASRPQDRQFILSSKKLLLSDSGFYLCAWSVSGAETQYFGPGTRLLVL.

This chain uses TRBV27 with TRBJ1-5, with TRBD1 matching 8 bases. This CDR3 is built from 14 residues. J lost 2 bases, V lost 6 bases, and 3 bases had no gene match. CDR1 and CDR2 from the germline V gene are MNHEY and SMNVEV (reference sequence). CDR3 sequence (DNA): TGTGCCAGCAGGTTACAGGGGGGCAATCAGCCCCAGCATTTT. Translation: CASRLQGGNQPQHF.

About this clone itself: At one of its ends the junction is not consistent with the germline gene, which may arise from a read error. The chain carries TRBV9 and TRBJ2-7, with 12 bases aligning to TRBD1. CDR1 SGDLS and CDR2 YYNGEE come from the germline V gene. This CDR3 contains 13 residues. In nucleotides, the CDR3 is TGTGCCAGCAGCTACCCCGGGACAGGGGGCTTGAACTTC. It is translated as CASSYPGTGGLNF.

There are a few counts of this clone. The chain couples TRBV6-1 to TRBJ1-2; 7 bases match TRBD1. Germline V lookup: CDR1 MNHNS, CDR2 SASEGT. Trimming took 6 bases from V and 8 from J; bases not matched to a gene: 9. This CDR3 comprises 13 residues. CDR3 nucleotide sequence: TGTGCCAGCAGGCGACAGGGAAGTGGGGGCTACACCTTC. Translation: CASRRQGSGGYTF.

This clone was picked up one time. This chain links TRBV7-3 with TRBJ2-2; D is unclear. V shed 1 base and J shed 4 bases, with 7 bases lying between them. Germline CDR1 and CDR2: SGHTA and FQGTGA. There are 14 residues in the CDR3. The CDR3 is CASSLIGSTGELFF. The CDR3 DNA follows: TGTGCCAGCAGCTTAATTGGGTCCACCGGGGAGCTGTTTTTT.

V and J are TRBV5-1 and TRBJ2-2; possible D gene TRBD2, 6 bases. The CDR3 runs to 14 residues. The germline CDR1 and CDR2 sequences are SGHRS and YFSETQ. V lost 7 bases and J 6 bases, leaving 16 bases between the germline ends. The CDR3 loop is CASVRDSTSGELFF. The DNA of the CDR3 is TGCGCCAGCGTACGGGACTCCACCTCCGGGGAGCTGTTTTTT.

The chain employs TRBV7-3 and TRBJ2-2, with D uncertain. The CDR3 runs to 14 residues. The V gene's germline CDR1 is SGHTA and CDR2 FQGTGA. The V end lost 1 base, the J end lost 4 bases, and 7 bases lay between the germline ends. The CDR3 sequence: CASSLMRSTGELFF. CDR3 DNA sequence: TGTGCCAGCAGCTTAATGCGGAGCACCGGGGAGCTGTTTTTT.

This clone was recorded once. The V and J genes are TRBV9 and TRBJ2-4, with TRBD1 matching 9 bases. The CDR3 is 16 amino acids. CDR1 and CDR2 (germline): SGDLS, YYNGEE. Trimming cost V 2 bases and J 0 bases; bases outside gene matches: 3. CDR3 residues: CASSVGQGLAKNIQYF. CDR3 in DNA: TGTGCCAGCAGCGTCGGACAGGGGCTAGCCAAAAACATTCAGTACTTC.

This chain links TRBV28 with TRBJ2-5, with TRBD2 matching over 7 bases. The end of the DNA is better explained by TRBJ2-7, so the J call may be wrong. Germline V gives CDR1 MDHEN, CDR2 SYDVKM. The CDR3 covers 15 residues. CDR3 protein: CASSPPGLTFNEQYF. In nucleotides, the CDR3 is TGTGCCAGCAGCCCCCCGGGACTAACTTTCAACGAGCAGTACTTC.

The V gene is TRBV2, the J gene TRBJ2-3; tentative D call: TRBD2 (7 bases). The germline CDR1 and CDR2 sequences are SNHLY and FYNNEI. The V end was cut by 6 bases, the J end by 3 bases, with 13 bases between. The CDR3 covers 14 residues. CDR3 residues: CASRRGGSTDTQYF. CDR3 nucleotides: TGTGCCAGCAGGAGGGGGGGTTCGACAGATACGCAGTATTTT.

The V call is TRBV5-1, the J call TRBJ2-3; D ambiguous. CDR1 is SGHRS, CDR2 YFSETQ, per germline. The CDR3 length is 15 residues. The V end was cut by 2 bases, the J end by 1 base, with 11 bases between. CDR3 DNA sequence: TGCGCCAGCAGCTTTAGTACCTCTGGCACAGATACGCAGTATTTT. It codes for CASSFSTSGTDTQYF. The whole variable domain, remainder taken from reference TRBV5-1 and TRBJ2-3, is KAGVTQTPRYLIKTRGQQVTLSCSPISGHRSVSWYQQTPGQGLQFLFEYFSETQRNKGNFPGRFSGRQFSNSRSEMNVSTLELGDSALYLCASSFSTSGTDTQYFGPGTRLTVL.